The 6 T cell receptor beta chains in this list originate from one sample, sequenced in a study of CD8 T cells in ankylosing spondylitis. Notes on the study in general: Characteristic, it appeared, of ankylosing spondylitis blood was a TCR beta motif of fewer than 10 highly homologous variants.

Each CDR3 protein is one row after TCRdb ran MiXCR on the 5' RACE reads. The sample lists 750,000 to 850,000 distinct CDR3 sequences, 10% to 15% occurring once. The antigens these receptors bind are not known. Sequenced: blood, either unsorted or a sorted T cell fraction (not recorded which). The receptor source for this set is a male donor with ankylosing spondylitis.

In this sample, this clonotype turned up a few times. The chain couples TRBV28 to TRBJ1-6; D is unresolved. CDR1 and CDR2 (germline): MDHEN, SYDVKM. Between the trimmed V and J ends, which lost 2 bases and 11 bases, there was a span of 19 bases. The CDR3 spans 16 residues. In DNA form, the CDR3 reads TGTGCCAGCAGTTTAGGGTCCGGCCTGAAGAAGGCACCCCTCCACTTT. Residues: CASSLGSGLKKAPLHF.

The sample holds many counts of this clonotype. This chain links TRBV7-2 with TRBJ2-1; D possibly corresponds to TRBD1 (6 bases). The V gene lost 5 bases and the J gene lost 6 bases, with 14 bases spanning the gap. Germline CDR1 SGHTA, CDR2 FQGNSA. CDR3 length: 14 amino acids. The CDR3 DNA reads as TGTGCCAGCAGCCCACAGGGAAACTCCAATGAGCAGTTCTTC. Residues: CASSPQGNSNEQFF.

The J gene is TRBJ2-7, the V gene TRBV5-6; TRBD1 matches 7 bases. V trimming: 4 bases; J trimming: 5 bases; junction bases outside the gene matches: 12. Germline V gene sequence: CDR1 SGHDT, CDR2 YYEEEE. CDR3 length: 15 amino acids. The chain's CDR3 is CASSLGTEGMNEQYF. CDR3 DNA: TGTGCCAGCAGCCTCGGGACAGAAGGGATGAACGAGCAGTACTTC.

This clonotype has ten or more counts. The chain employs TRBV29-1 and TRBJ2-5; unclear D gene. V lost 6 bases and J lost 0, with 14 bases in between. The CDR3 runs 14 residues. From germline, CDR1 is SQVTM and CDR2 ANQGSEA. The CDR3 here is CSVDRSIYQETQYF. The CDR3 DNA is TGCAGCGTAGATAGGAGTATCTACCAAGAGACCCAGTACTTC.

The gene calls are TRBV5-1 and TRBJ2-4, with 9 positions matching TRBD1. In germline, CDR1 is SGHRS, CDR2 YFSETQ. Trimming at V came to 5 bases and at J to 8 bases, leaving 8 bases not matched to a gene. The CDR3 covers 14 residues. The CDR3 protein is CASSWGQGMDIQYF. For the CDR3, the DNA is TGCGCCAGCAGTTGGGGACAGGGTATGGACATTCAGTACTTC.

This clonotype was observed many times. The chain recombines TRBV4-2 with TRBJ2-1; unclear D gene. The germline gives CDR1 LGHNA, CDR2 YNFKEQ. V was trimmed by 1 base and J by 2 bases, leaving 3 bases between them. The CDR3 loop spans 13 amino acids. The CDR3 DNA reads as TGTGCCAGCAGCCAAGCGCCCTACAATGAGCAGTTCTTC. The encoded protein is CASSQAPYNEQFF.